The 9 T cell receptor beta chains below were found in one sample sequenced in a study of T cells in Graves' hyperthyroidism and ophthalmopathy. What was amplified from RNA transcripts were TCR beta CDR3 regions. First-round RT-PCR targeting the TCR CDR3 was performed with the HTBI primer set. A single record per CDR3 protein comes from TCRdb applying MiXCR to the multiplex PCR reads. The sample contains some 250,000 distinct CDR3 sequences, 15% of which appear only once. Specimen: blood. These receptor sequences come from a woman aged 45-65 years with Graves' hyperthyroidism that later progressed to Graves' ophthalmopathy.

This clonotype was recorded many times. The chain employs TRBV20-1 and TRBJ1-1; D unclear. The ends were cut back, 0 bases at V and 4 bases at J, with 21 bases in the middle. This CDR3 spans 17 amino acids. Looked up from germline, CDR1 is DFQATT and CDR2 is SNEGSKA (reference sequence). CDR3 residues: CSAREINFRTGRTEAFF. CDR3 DNA: TGCAGTGCTAGAGAGATTAACTTTCGGACCGGGCGCACTGAAGCTTTCTTT.

The gene calls are TRBV20-1 and TRBJ2-7; D possibly corresponds to TRBD1 (5 bases). This CDR3 is built from 13 residues. Germline CDR1 is DFQATT and CDR2 is SNEGSKA (reference sequence). Between the trimmed V and J ends, which lost 0 bases and 3 bases, there was a span of 9 bases. Here the CDR3 DNA reads TGCAGTGCTAGAGAAAGGGGCCGCTACGAGCAGTACTTC. Translation: CSARERGRYEQYF.

This clonotype was found many times. The chain uses TRBV30 and TRBJ2-3; tentative D call: TRBD1 (6 bases). V was trimmed by 5 bases and J by 6 bases, leaving 18 bases between them. CDR1 and CDR2 from the germline V gene are GTSNPN and SVGIG (reference sequence). The CDR3 extends over 14 amino acids. The CDR3 nucleotides read TGTGCCTGGGCTCCTGGGGGCCCGGGCGATACGCAGTATTTT. This codes for CAWAPGGPGDTQYF.

Worth noting for this clonotype: A much larger clone lies a single base off, so this may be a read error. V usage is TRBV6-2 or TRBV6-3 and J usage is TRBJ1-5, with D possibly being TRBD1 (5 bases). From germline, CDR1 is MNHEY and CDR2 SVGEGT. There are 15 residues in the CDR3. Here the CDR3 reads CVSSFGRASNQPQHF. The CDR3 DNA reads as TGTGTCAGCAGTTTCGGCAGGGCAAGCAATCAGCCCCAGCATTTT.

The sample holds many counts of this clonotype. V gene TRBV12-3 or TRBV12-4 combines with J gene TRBJ1-2; D gene ambiguous. V was cut by 1 base and J by 7 bases, with 10 bases left in between. The CDR3 is made up of 13 amino acids. The CDR3 spells CASSLDGIGGYTF. CDR3 DNA sequence: TGTGCCAGCAGTTTAGATGGAATCGGTGGCTACACCTTC.

The chain links TRBV7-2 to TRBJ1-6, with TRBD1 matching over 8 bases. V lost 5 bases to trimming and J lost 6 bases; unmatched junction nucleotides: 6. Germline V gene sequence: CDR1 SGHTA, CDR2 FQGNSA. CDR3 length: 15 amino acids. The CDR3 bases are TGTGCCAGCAGCAAGGACAGGGCTGGTAATTCACCCCTCCACTTT. Its translation is CASSKDRAGNSPLHF.

This clonotype appeared many times. This chain connects TRBV9 to TRBJ1-4; D might be TRBD1 (5 bases). Germline V gene sequence: CDR1 SGDLS, CDR2 YYNGEE. Trimming took 3 bases from V and 7 from J, leaving 13 bases between them. The CDR3 extends over 14 amino acids. CDR3 coding DNA: TGTGCCAGCAGCGCAGGTCAGGGAGGTGAAAAACTGTTTTTT. Protein sequence: CASSAGQGGEKLFF.

This clonotype was recorded many times. This sequence joins TRBV29-1 and TRBJ2-1; D perhaps matches TRBD2 (6 bases). Trimming took 5 bases from V and 1 from J, leaving 9 bases between them. The CDR3 length is 13 residues. Germline-derived CDR1 and CDR2 are SQVTM and ANQGSEA. CDR3 nucleotide sequence: TGCAGCGTTTCGGGGGAATCCTACAATGAGCAGTTCTTC. Amino acids: CSVSGESYNEQFF.

The V and J genes are TRBV6-1 and TRBJ2-5; 8 positions match TRBD1. Germline lookup yields CDR1 MNHNS and CDR2 SASEGT. The CDR3 is made up of 15 amino acids. Trimming took 1 base from V and 1 from J; bases not matched to a gene: 2. The CDR3 loop reads CASSEVTGGQETQYF. The CDR3 DNA reads as TGTGCCAGCAGTGAAGTTACAGGGGGCCAAGAGACCCAGTACTTC.